A single sample is the source of the 22 T cell receptor beta chains below, sequenced in a study of CD8 T cells in Susac syndrome. When the RNA was reverse transcribed, random hexamers were used with an input of roughly 0.45 to 1 ug. MiXCR, run by TCRdb on the immunoSEQ multiplex PCR reads, gives a single entry per CDR3 protein. The sample lists roughly 100,000 distinct CDR3 sequences, roughly 95% occurring once. The specimen sequenced was CD8+ T cells from PBMCs. The receptors here all came from a human donor with Susac syndrome.

The chain links TRBV9 to TRBJ2-6, with D tentatively TRBD2 (5 bases). The V end was cut by 9 bases, the J end by 3 bases, with 10 bases between. Germline V CDR1 and CDR2: SGDLS, YYNGEE. CDR3 length: 13 amino acids. This CDR3 reads CATSGIGANVLTF. CDR3 bases: TGTGCCACCTCGGGGATTGGGGCCAACGTCCTGACTTTC. The complete variable domain, with remaining parts taken from reference TRBV9 and TRBJ2-6, reads DSGVTQTPKHLITATGQRVTLRCSPRSGDLSVYWYQQSLDQGLQFLIQYYNGEERAKGNILERFSAQQFPDLHSELNLSSLELGDSALYFCATSGIGANVLTFGAGSRLTVL.

This clonotype was observed a few times. The chain carries TRBV6-5 and TRBJ2-3; D gene unclear. Trimming shortened V by 0 bases and J by 6 bases, and 10 bases separated the two germline ends. Per germline, CDR1 MNHEY and CDR2 SVGAGI. CDR3 length equals 14 residues. CDR3 DNA sequence: TGTGCCAGCAGTTACTCCCTCGGAAGGGATACGCAGTATTTT. It encodes CASSYSLGRDTQYF.

The chain combines TRBV19 with TRBJ2-7; 11 bases line up with TRBD1. Germline CDR1 is LNHDA and CDR2 is SQIVND (reference sequence). Trimming at V came to 5 bases and at J to 5 bases, leaving 8 bases not matched to a gene. The length of the CDR3 is 15 residues. The CDR3 DNA sequence: TGTGCCAGTAGTCTGACCGGGACAGGGGGGGACGAGCAGTACTTC. It encodes CASSLTGTGGDEQYF.

As DNA, the CDR3 is TGTGCCAGCAGCCAAGATACTAGTTCCTACGAGCAGTACTTC. This translates into CASSQDTSSYEQYF. The rearrangement joins TRBV3-1 to TRBJ2-7; a weak D match, TRBD2 (5 bases). Germline V lookup: CDR1 LGHDT, CDR2 YNNKEL (reference sequence). This CDR3 has 14 residues. Trimming shortened V by 0 bases and J by 1 base, and 7 bases separated the two germline ends.

The chain has TRBV9 and TRBJ2-3, with 7 bases identical to TRBD2. The CDR3 is made up of 15 amino acids. V was clipped by 2 bases and J by 2 bases; unmatched bases: 5. The germline V gene encodes CDR1 SGDLS and CDR2 YYNGEE. The CDR3 region is CASSVSGRHTDTQYF. The CDR3, as DNA: TGTGCCAGCAGCGTTAGCGGGCGACACACAGATACGCAGTATTTT.

V and J are TRBV5-1 and TRBJ1-1, with TRBD1 matching over 9 bases. The germline gives CDR1 SGHRS, CDR2 YFSETQ. The CDR3 totals 15 residues. With 3 bases clipped from V and 4 bases from J, the junction kept 7 bases outside the gene matches. CDR3 sequence reads: CASSSPGQGITEAFF. CDR3 DNA sequence: TGCGCCAGCAGCTCTCCGGGACAGGGAATCACTGAAGCTTTCTTT.

The chain recombines TRBV27 with TRBJ1-5, with D maybe TRBD1 (6 bases). V dropped 4 bases and J dropped 0 bases, with 10 bases sitting between them. This CDR3 is 15 amino acids long. Germline V gene lookup returns CDR1 MNHEY and CDR2 SMNVEV (reference sequence). CDR3 residues: CASSYSGDSNQPQHF. CDR3 nucleotides: TGTGCCAGCAGTTATTCAGGGGATAGCAATCAGCCCCAGCATTTT.

V is TRBV15 and J is TRBJ2-7; 8 nucleotides line up with TRBD1. The CDR3 has 15 amino acids. The germline V gene has CDR1 LNHNV and CDR2 YYDKDF (reference sequence). V was pared by 4 bases and J by 1 base, with 6 bases of the junction left unmatched. This CDR3 reads CATSTPGTGSYEQYF. CDR3 DNA sequence: TGTGCCACCAGCACACCCGGGACAGGATCCTACGAGCAGTACTTC. The full variable domain, its missing parts supplied by reference TRBV15 and TRBJ2-7, is DAMVIQNPRYQVTQFGKPVTLSCSQTLNHNVMYWYQQKSSQAPKLLFHYYDKDFNNEADTPDNFQSRRPNTSFCFLDIRSPGLGDTAMYLCATSTPGTGSYEQYFGPGTRLTVT.

V and J are TRBV9 and TRBJ2-1, with TRBD2 matching 12 bases. This CDR3 is built from 16 residues. The germline gives CDR1 SGDLS, CDR2 YYNGEE. Germline trimming cut 0 bases from V and 7 bases from J; bases unmatched to any gene: 5. The CDR3 coding sequence is TGTGCCAGCAGCGTAGAACTAGCGGGGGGTCGTAATGAGCAGTTCTTC. This sequence encodes CASSVELAGGRNEQFF.

The genes are TRBV20-1 and TRBJ2-7; D gene ambiguous. CDR3 length: 13 residues. Germline-derived CDR1 and CDR2 are DFQATT and SNEGSKA (reference sequence). The V end lost 5 bases, the J end lost 7 bases, and 18 bases lay between the germline ends. The CDR3 sequence is CSARPIPASEQYF. The CDR3 coding sequence is TGCAGTGCTCGTCCCATTCCTGCGTCAGAGCAGTACTTC.

The chain employs TRBV4-3 and TRBJ2-3; D not resolved. From germline, CDR1 is LGHNA and CDR2 YSLEER. This CDR3 is built from 15 residues. Trimming left V 2 bases short and J 2 bases short, with 11 bases between. In DNA, the CDR3 is TGCGCCAGCAGCCAACTGAGACTGGACACAGATACGCAGTATTTT. Translated: CASSQLRLDTDTQYF.

V usage is TRBV7-9 and J usage is TRBJ1-1; unclear D gene. The CDR3 length is 13 residues. Germline CDR1 SEHNR, CDR2 FQNEAQ (reference sequence). Deletions cut 7 bases from V and 5 bases from J, with 14 bases between. The CDR3 nucleotides read TGTGCCAGCATGCGAGGAGGAAAAACTGAAGCTTTCTTT. Residues: CASMRGGKTEAFF.

The V call is TRBV20-1, the J call TRBJ2-7; the match to TRBD2 covers 7 bases. This CDR3 comprises 14 residues. V dropped 0 bases and J dropped 4; count of bases not matched to a gene: 6. Germline CDR1 is DFQATT and CDR2 is SNEGSKA (reference sequence). CDR3 sequence (DNA): TGCAGTGCTAGAGATTCTGCTAGCGGTTACGAGCAGTACTTC. Translating it yields CSARDSASGYEQYF.

This chain links TRBV9 with TRBJ1-5; D not certain. The CDR3 runs to 12 residues. Per germline, CDR1 SGDLS and CDR2 YYNGEE. Trimming took 0 bases from V and 6 from J, leaving 4 bases between them. This CDR3 is CASSVEGQPQHF. The DNA for the CDR3 is TGTGCCAGCAGCGTAGAGGGTCAGCCCCAGCATTTT.

V and J are TRBV29-1 and TRBJ2-1; 7 bases agree with TRBD1. Germline V gene data show CDR1 as SQVTM and CDR2 as ANQGSEA. This CDR3 comprises 12 residues. The trim removed 6 bases at V and 6 bases at J, leaving 5 bases unmatched. CDR3: CSVGTAGNEQFF. In nucleotides, the CDR3 is TGCAGCGTGGGGACAGCAGGCAATGAGCAGTTCTTC.

CDR3 residues: CASSERMGLSLRETQYF. The CDR3, as DNA: TGTGCCAGCAGTGAACGGATGGGACTTAGTTTAAGAGAGACCCAGTACTTC. This sequence joins TRBV25-1 and TRBJ2-5; the D gene is possibly TRBD2 (6 bases). Per the germline V gene, CDR1 is MGHDK and CDR2 is SYGVNS. This CDR3 has 17 amino acids. The germline V and J ends were trimmed by 2 bases and 4 bases, with 20 bases remaining between them.

This chain joins TRBV9 and TRBJ2-1; D not resolved. V dropped 4 bases and J dropped 2 bases, with 4 bases sitting between them. Germline assignment: CDR1 SGDLS and CDR2 YYNGEE. The CDR3 is 12 residues long. The chain's CDR3 is CASSLTYNEQFF. CDR3 sequence (DNA): TGTGCCAGCAGCCTTACCTACAATGAGCAGTTCTTC.

This chain joins TRBV20-1 and TRBJ2-3; 10 bases align to TRBD2. This CDR3 contains 17 residues. V lost 8 bases and J lost 5; bases outside the gene matches: 19. Germline V lookup: CDR1 DFQATT, CDR2 SNEGSKA (reference sequence). The DNA for the CDR3 is TGCAGTTTGAACCAAGCGGGGGGGCTTTCGAGATTAGATACGCAGTATTTT. Amino acids: CSLNQAGGLSRLDTQYF.

V is TRBV2 and J is TRBJ2-3; D call uncertain. V was cut by 4 bases and J by 2 bases, with 19 bases left in between. This CDR3 spans 17 amino acids. CDR1 is SNHLY and CDR2 is FYNNEI in the germline V gene. The CDR3 bases are TGTGCCAGCAGTGTCCGGGTTTGGGGTGATTCCACAGATACGCAGTATTTT. Encoded protein: CASSVRVWGDSTDTQYF.

The rearrangement links TRBV11-2 to TRBJ2-2, with D unresolved. V lost 11 bases and J lost 5, with 12 bases in between. CDR1 is SGHAT and CDR2 is FQNNGV in the germline V gene. The CDR3 loop spans 12 amino acids. The CDR3 spells CAARSVTGELFF. The CDR3 DNA reads TGTGCCGCCAGATCGGTTACCGGGGAGCTGTTTTTT.

This chain uses TRBV7-9 with TRBJ1-1; 8 nucleotides line up with TRBD1. This CDR3 has 15 residues. From germline, CDR1 is SEHNR and CDR2 FQNEAQ (reference sequence). The V and J ends lost 4 bases and 2 bases, in that order; junction bases with no gene match: 6. The CDR3 DNA sequence: TGTGCCAGCAGCTCCCCGGACAGGGAAAACACTGAAGCTTTCTTT. It is translated as CASSSPDRENTEAFF.

The genes are TRBV29-1 and TRBJ2-3; TRBD2 matches at 8 bases. After removal of 2 bases from V and 1 base from J, the junction contained 2 bases not matched to a gene. Looked up from germline, CDR1 is SQVTM and CDR2 is ANQGSEA. This CDR3 has 14 amino acids. CDR3 sequence (DNA): TGCAGCGTTGAAACGGGGGGGGGCACAGATACGCAGTATTTT. Amino acids: CSVETGGGTDTQYF.